This T cell receptor beta chain was captured by sequencing in a study of high-grade serous ovarian cancer treatment subgroups (dated by TCRdb to 2020 to 2022). A note on the overall study: On average, each sample produced some 15,000 sequencing reads and approximately 8,100 unique TCR beta rearrangements. The study profiled TCR beta repertoires in high-grade serous ovarian cancer patients grouped by complete gross resection or neoadjuvant chemotherapy response under a laparoscopic triage algorithm. Of the roughly 30 patients in the cohort, around ten had no residual disease after primary surgery (R0), around ten were excellent NACT responders, and around ten were poor NACT responders. Each patient contributed one primary tumor and two metastatic tumor samples, giving 90 samples in total.

The tumor samples were collected prior to definitive surgery or chemotherapy. Genomic DNA extraction was performed by the MD Anderson Biospecimen Extraction Resource, and TCR sequencing was carried out by the MD Anderson Cancer Genomics Laboratory. Note on this clone: Its specific antigen is unknown. No qualities accompany the bases; no much larger clone lies one base away.

The 85 to 90 tumor samples were subjected to high-throughput TCR profiling using ImmunoSEQ. On the authors' methods: Repertoire diversity metrics included richness (unique productive sequences), clonality, evenness and relatedness; Bhattacharyya coefficient assessed similarity between samples. A sensitivity analysis excluded TCRs with fewer than two reads and gave consistent conclusions. TCRdb took over this immuneACCESS table, retaining in-frame rearrangements with V and J assigned. Such tables are incomplete; in checked studies, under half of the missing clones stem from an unresolved V gene, and the remainder is unexplained. V and J calls and clone size are given by that table; D and trimming were obtained from the DNA. For this sample the table gives some 33,000 clones, of which 79% were detected only once. The ten biggest clones cover 3.1% of the sample. V lost 4 bases and J lost 14 bases; the stretch between them is 17 bases long. The CDR3 goes from the cysteine to the phenylalanine over 12 residues. Kept here is only the CDR3 DNA, which spans 36 bases and is read in frame from base 1. CDR1 SGHDN and CDR2 FVKESK were looked up in the germline V gene.

Findings and caveats that apply to the study as a whole: The TCR repertoire analyses centered on CDR3, leaving CDR1 and CDR2 unanalyzed. Neoantigen level correlated positively with TCR clonal relatedness, and copy number variation and mutation load from whole-genome sequencing showed a positive trend with TCR clonal relatedness. Repertoire similarity ranging from about 0.1 to 0.85 was observed between tumors from the same patient, whereas almost no similarity was observed between different patients. Bulk tumor TCR sequencing lacked spatial information, limiting insight into HGSC tumor complexity and diversity.

The rearranged chain carries TRBV14 and TRBJ2-5; the D gene is perhaps TRBD2, from 6 matching bases. This clonotype originated in a human donor with high-grade serous ovarian cancer. Sequenced sample: tumor tissue. The base sequence is TGTGCCAGCAGCCTCCTGGGACTCCCGACCTACTTC. It is translated as CASSLLGLPTYF.